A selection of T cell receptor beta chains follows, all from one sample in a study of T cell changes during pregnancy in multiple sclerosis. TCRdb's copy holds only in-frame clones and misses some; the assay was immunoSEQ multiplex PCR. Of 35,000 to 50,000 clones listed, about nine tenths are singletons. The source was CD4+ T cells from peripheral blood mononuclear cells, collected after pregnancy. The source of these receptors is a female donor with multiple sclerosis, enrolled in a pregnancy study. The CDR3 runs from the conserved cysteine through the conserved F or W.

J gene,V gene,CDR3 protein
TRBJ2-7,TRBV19,CASSFSGLAGGASYEQYF
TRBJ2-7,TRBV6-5,CASRREAGEQYF
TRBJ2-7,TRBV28,CASSLTLAGAYEQYF
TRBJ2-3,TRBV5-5,CASSSLTSKDTQYF
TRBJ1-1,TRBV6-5,CASSYPGGVAFF
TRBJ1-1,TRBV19,CASIEAGQVNTEAFF
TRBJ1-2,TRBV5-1,CASSGGGTGGYTF
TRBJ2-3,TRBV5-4,CASSFGRSSSDTQYF
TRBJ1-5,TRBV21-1,CASSKVGNRGFFNQPQHF
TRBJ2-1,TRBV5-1,CASSHGQGGSEQFF
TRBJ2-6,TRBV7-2,CASSSRDSEALTF
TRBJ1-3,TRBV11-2,CASSLALIASGNTIYF
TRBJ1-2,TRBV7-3,CASSFRDRSYGYTF
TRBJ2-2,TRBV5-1,CASSSPGVNTGELFF
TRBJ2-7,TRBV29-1,CSVLRESSYEQYF
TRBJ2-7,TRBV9,CASSVGGTALYEQYF
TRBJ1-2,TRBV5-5,CASSPYRGSNYGYTF
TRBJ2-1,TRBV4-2,CASSFPPQRRSSYNEQFF
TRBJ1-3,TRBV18,CASSLDRGLIYSGNTIYF
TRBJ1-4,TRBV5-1,CASSPGQTDNEKLFF
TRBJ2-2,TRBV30,CAWTPGTGGTGELFF
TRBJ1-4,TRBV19,CASSIDAAGGNEKLFF
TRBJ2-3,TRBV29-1,CSVEEGTSGNTQYF